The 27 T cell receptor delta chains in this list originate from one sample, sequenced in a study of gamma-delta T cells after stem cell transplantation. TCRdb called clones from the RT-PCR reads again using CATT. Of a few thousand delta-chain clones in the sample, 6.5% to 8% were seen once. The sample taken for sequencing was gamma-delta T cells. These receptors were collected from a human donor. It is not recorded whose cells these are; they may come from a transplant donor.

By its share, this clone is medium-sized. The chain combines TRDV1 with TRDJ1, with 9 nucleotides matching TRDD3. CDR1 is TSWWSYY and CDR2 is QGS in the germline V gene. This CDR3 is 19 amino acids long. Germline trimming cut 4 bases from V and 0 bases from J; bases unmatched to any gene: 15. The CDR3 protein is CALGASTGDTPLYTDKLIF. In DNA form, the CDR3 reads TGTGCTCTTGGGGCCTCTACGGGGGATACACCCTTGTACACCGATAAACTCATCTTT.

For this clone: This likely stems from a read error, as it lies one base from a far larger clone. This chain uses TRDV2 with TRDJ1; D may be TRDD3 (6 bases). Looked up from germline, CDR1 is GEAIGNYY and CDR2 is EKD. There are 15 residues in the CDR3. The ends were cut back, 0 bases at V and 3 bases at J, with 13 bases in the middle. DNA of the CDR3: TGTGCCTGTGACACCCTGGAGGATACTCCCGATAAACTCATCTTT. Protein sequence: CACDTLEDTPDKLIF.

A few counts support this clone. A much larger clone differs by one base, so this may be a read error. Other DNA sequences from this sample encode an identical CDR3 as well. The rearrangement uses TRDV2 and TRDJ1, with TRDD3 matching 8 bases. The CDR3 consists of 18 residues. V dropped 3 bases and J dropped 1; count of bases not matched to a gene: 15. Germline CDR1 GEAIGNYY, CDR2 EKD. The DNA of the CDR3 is TGTGCCTGTGACGTGTTGGGGGGATATGAAGGCACCACCGATAAACTCATCTTT. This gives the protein CACDVLGGYEGTTDKLIF.

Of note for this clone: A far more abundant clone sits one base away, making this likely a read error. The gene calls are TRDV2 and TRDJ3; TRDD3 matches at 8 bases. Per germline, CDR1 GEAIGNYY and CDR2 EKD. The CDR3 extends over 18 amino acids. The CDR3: CACDTAGGSSRDTRQMFF. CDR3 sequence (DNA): TGTGCCTGTGACACCGCTGGGGGAAGCTCCCGGGACACCCGACAGATGTTTTTC.

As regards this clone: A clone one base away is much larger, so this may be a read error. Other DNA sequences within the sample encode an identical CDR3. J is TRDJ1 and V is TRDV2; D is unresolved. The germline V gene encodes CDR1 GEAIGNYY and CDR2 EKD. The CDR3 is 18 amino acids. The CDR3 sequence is CACDTIYVRTAYTDKLIF. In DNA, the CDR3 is TGTGCCTGCGACACTATCTATGTCCGGACCGCGTACACCGATAAACTCATCTTT.

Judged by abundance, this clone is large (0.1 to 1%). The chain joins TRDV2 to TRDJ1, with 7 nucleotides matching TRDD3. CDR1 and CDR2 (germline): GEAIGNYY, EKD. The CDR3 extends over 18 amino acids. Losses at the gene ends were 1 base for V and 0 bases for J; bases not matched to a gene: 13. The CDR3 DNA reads TGTGCCTGTGACACGGTTTCAGGGGGATCACCGTACACCGATAAACTCATCTTT. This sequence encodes CACDTVSGGSPYTDKLIF.

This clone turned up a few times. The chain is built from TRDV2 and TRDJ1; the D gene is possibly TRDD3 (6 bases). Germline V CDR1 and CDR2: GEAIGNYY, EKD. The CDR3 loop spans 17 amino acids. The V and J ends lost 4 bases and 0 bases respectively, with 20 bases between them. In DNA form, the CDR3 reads TGTGCCTGTGATCCCATCACTGGGACAAGGTACACCGATAAACTCATCTTT. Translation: CACDPITGTRYTDKLIF.

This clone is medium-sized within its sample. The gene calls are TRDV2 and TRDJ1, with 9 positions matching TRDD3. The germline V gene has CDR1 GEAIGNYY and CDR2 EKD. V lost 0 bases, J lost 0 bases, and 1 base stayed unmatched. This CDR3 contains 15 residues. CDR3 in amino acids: CACDTLGDYTDKLIF. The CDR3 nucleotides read TGTGCCTGTGACACCCTGGGGGATTACACCGATAAACTCATCTTT.

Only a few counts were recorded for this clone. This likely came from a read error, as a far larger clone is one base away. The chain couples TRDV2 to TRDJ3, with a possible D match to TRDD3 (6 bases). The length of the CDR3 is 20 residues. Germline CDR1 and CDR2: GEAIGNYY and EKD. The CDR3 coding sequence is TGTGCCTGTGACACCGTCGCTCCCGGGGGAACCTCCTGGGACACCCGACCGATGTTTTTC. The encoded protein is CACDTVAPGGTSWDTRPMFF.

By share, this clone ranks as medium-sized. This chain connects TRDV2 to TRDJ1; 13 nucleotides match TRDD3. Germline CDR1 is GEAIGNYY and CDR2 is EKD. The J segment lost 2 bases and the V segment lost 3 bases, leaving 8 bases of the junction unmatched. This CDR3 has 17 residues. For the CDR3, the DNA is TGTGCCTGTGACCCCCTTACTGGGGGATACGAGACCGATAAACTCATCTTT. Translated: CACDPLTGGYETDKLIF.

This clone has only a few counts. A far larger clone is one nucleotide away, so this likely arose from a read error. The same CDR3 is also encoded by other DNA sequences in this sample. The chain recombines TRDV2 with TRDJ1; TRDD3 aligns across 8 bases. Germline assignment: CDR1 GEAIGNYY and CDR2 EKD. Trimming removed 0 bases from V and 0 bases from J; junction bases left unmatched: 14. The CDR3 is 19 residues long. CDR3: CACDTISHTGGLYTDKLIF. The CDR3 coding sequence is TGTGCCTGTGACACCATCTCGCATACTGGGGGCCTGTACACCGATAAACTCATCTTT.

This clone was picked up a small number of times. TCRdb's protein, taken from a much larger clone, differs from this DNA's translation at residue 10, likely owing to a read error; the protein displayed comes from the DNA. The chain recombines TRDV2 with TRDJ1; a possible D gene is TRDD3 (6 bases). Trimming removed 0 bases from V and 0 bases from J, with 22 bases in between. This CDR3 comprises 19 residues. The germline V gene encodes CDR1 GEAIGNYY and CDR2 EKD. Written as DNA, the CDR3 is TGTGCCTGTGACACCCTGTTTACTGGGAGACGGGGGTACACCGATAAACTCATCTTT. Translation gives CACDTLFTGRRGYTDKLIF.

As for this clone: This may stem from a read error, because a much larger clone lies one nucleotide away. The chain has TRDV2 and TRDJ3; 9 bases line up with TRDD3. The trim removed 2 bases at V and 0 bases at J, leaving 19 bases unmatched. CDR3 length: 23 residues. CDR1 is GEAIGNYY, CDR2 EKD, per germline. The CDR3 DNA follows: TGTGCCTGTGACAATACCCAGGGGCATACTGGGGGACCAAGCTCCTGGGACACCCGACAGATGTTTTTC. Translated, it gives CACDNTQGHTGGPSSWDTRQMFF.

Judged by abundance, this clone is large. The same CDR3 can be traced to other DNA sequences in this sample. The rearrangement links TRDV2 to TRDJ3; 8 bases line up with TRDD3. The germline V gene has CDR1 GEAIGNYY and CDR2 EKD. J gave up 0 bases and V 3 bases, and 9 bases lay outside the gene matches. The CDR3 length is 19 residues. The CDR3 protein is CACDRTGGYLSWDTRQMFF. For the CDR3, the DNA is TGTGCCTGTGACCGTACTGGGGGCTACCTCTCCTGGGACACCCGACAGATGTTTTTC.

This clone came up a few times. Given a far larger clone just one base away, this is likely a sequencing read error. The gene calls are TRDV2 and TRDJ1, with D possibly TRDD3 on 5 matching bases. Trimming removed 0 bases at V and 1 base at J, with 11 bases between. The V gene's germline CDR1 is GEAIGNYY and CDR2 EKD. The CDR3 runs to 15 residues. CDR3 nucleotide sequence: TGTGCCTGTGACACCGTGGGGACCAGCACCGATAAACTCATCTTT. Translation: CACDTVGTSTDKLIF.

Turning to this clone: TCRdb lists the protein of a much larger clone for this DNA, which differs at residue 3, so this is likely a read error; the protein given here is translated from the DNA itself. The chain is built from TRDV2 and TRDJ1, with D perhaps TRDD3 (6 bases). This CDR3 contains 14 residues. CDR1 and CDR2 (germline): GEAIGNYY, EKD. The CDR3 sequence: CARDPTGPPSELIF. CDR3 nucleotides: TGTGCCCGTGACCCTACTGGGCCTCCCTCGGAACTCATCTTT.

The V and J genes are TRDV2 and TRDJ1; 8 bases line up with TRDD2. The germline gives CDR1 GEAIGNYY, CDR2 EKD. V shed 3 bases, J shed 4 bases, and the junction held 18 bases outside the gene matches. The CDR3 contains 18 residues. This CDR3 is CACDPLPTRVWALDKLIF. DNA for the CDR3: TGTGCCTGTGACCCACTTCCTACGAGGGTCTGGGCCCTCGATAAACTCATCTTT.

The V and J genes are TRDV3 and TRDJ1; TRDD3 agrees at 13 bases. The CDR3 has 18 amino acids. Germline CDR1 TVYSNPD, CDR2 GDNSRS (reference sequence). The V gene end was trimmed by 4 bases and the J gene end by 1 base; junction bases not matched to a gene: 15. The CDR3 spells CASRLPYWGIRGTDKLIF. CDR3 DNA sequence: TGTGCCTCCCGGTTACCTTACTGGGGGATACGAGGCACCGATAAACTCATCTTT.

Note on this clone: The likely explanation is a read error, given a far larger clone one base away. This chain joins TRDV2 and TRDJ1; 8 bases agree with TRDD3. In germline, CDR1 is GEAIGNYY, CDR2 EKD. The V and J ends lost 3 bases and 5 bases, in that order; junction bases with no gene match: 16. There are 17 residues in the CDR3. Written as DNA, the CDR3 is TGTGCCTGTGACGCTGTACTGGGGGGTAGAGAAGGTGATAAACTCATCTTT. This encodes CACDAVLGGREGDKLIF.

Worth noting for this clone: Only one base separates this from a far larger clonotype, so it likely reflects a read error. CDR3 sequence reads: CACDTVGGGYARLPLIF. DNA of the CDR3: TGTGCCTGTGACACTGTTGGTGGGGGATACGCTAGGCTGCCACTCATCTTT. The J gene is TRDJ1, the V gene TRDV2, with TRDD3 matching 11 bases. CDR1 GEAIGNYY and CDR2 EKD come from the germline V gene. CDR3 size: 17 residues. The ends lost 1 base at V and 10 bases at J; junction bases unmatched: 16.

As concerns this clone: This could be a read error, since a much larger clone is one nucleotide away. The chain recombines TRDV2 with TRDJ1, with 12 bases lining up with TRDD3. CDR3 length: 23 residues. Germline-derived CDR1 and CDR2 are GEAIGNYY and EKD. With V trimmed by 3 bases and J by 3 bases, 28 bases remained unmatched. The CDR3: CACDSMGSPSGGYAVGHADKLIF. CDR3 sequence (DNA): TGTGCCTGTGACTCAATGGGAAGTCCCTCTGGGGGATACGCGGTTGGACATGCCGATAAACTCATCTTT.

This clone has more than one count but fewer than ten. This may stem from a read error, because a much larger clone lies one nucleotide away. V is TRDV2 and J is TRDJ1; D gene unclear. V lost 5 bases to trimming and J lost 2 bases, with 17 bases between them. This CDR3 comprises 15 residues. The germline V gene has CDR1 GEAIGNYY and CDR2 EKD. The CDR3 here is CACGPLLEGTDKLIF. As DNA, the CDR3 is TGTGCCTGTGGCCCCTTATTAGAGGGGACCGATAAACTCATCTTT.

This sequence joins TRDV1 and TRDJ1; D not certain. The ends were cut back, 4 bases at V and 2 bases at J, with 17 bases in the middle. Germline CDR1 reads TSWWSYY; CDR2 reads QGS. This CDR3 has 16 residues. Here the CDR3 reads CALGVLTPRWTDKLIF. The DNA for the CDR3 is TGTGCTCTTGGGGTTCTGACACCTCGGTGGACCGATAAACTCATCTTT.

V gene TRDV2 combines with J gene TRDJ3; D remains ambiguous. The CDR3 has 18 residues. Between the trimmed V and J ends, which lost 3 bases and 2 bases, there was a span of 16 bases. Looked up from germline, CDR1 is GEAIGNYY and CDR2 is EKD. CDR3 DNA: TGTGCCTGTGACGCGGTCGGGGCGAGCCCCTGGGACACCCGACAGATGTTTTTC. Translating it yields CACDAVGASPWDTRQMFF.

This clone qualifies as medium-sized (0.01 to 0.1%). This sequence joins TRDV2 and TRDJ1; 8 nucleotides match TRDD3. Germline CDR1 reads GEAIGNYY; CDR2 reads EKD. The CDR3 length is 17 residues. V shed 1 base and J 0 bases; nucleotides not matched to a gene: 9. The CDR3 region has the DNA TGTGCCTGTGACACACTGGGGGTCGACATTAACACCGATAAACTCATCTTT. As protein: CACDTLGVDINTDKLIF.

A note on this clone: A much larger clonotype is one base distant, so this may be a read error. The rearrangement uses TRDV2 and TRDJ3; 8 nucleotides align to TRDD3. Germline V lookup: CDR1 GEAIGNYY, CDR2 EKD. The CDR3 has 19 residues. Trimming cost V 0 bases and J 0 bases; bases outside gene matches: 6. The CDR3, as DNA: TGTGCCTGTGACACCACTGGGGGGGTGAGCTCCTGGGACACCCGACAGATGTTTTTC. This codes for CACDTTGGVSSWDTRQMFF.

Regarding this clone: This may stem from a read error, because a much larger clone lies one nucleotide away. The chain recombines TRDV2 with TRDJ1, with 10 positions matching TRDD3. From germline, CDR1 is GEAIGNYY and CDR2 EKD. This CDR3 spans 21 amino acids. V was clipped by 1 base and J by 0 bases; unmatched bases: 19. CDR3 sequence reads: CACDTLRARLGDSSYTDKLIF. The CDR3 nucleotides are TGTGCCTGTGACACTCTCCGAGCGAGGCTGGGGGATAGTTCGTACACCGATAAACTCATCTTT.